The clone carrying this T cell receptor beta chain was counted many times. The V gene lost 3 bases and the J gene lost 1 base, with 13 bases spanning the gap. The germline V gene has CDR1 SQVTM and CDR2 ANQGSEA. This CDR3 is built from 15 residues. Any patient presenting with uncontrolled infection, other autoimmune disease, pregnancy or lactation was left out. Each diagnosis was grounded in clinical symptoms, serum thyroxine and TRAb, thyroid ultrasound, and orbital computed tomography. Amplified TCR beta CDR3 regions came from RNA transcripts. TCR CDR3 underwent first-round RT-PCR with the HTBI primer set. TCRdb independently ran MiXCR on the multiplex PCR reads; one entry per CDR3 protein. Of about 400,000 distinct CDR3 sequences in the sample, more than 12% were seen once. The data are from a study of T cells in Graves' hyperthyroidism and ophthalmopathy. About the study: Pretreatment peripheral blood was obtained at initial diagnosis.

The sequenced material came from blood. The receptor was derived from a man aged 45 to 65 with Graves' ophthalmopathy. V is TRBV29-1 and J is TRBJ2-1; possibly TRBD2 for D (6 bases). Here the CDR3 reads CSVDMGGRSYNEQFF. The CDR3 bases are TGCAGCGTTGATATGGGGGGAAGGTCCTACAATGAGCAGTTCTTC.